A selection of T cell receptor beta chains follows, all from one sample in a study of cytomegalovirus exposure and HLA in healthy donors. Generated by immunoSEQ multiplex PCR, the TCRdb table keeps only in-frame clones and is missing some. The table lists 35,000 to 40,000 clones, 85% to 95% of them singletons. The sample comprised PBMCs. These receptors all come from a young woman in good health and CMV-seronegative. Both conserved end residues are part of each CDR3. A D gene is named only where the DNA matches it firmly. Size is stated for part of the rows, as once, few or many counts, or as a class when the clone is expanded.

size	V	J	D	DNA	CDR3
-	TRBV4-3	TRBJ2-1	TRBD1	TGCGCCAGCAGCCCCAGATCAGGGGGAAGGTACAATGAGCAGTTCTTC	CASSPRSGGRYNEQFF
-	TRBV5-1	TRBJ2-5	-	TGCGCCAGCAGCTCAGGAGGGACAGTCCCCCAAGAGACCCAGTACTTC	CASSSGGTVPQETQYF
-	TRBV28	TRBJ2-2	TRBD2	TGTGCCAGCAGTTTAAGACTAGCGGATCCCACCGGGGAGCTGTTTTTT	CASSLRLADPTGELFF
-	TRBV5-1	TRBJ2-2	TRBD2	TGCGCCAGCGGGGAACTAGCGCGCCAGAGTGGCACCGGGGAGCTGTTTTTT	CASGELARQSGTGELFF
-	TRBV6-5	TRBJ1-2	TRBD1	TGTGCCAGCAGTAACAGGGGACAATATGGCTACACCTTC	CASSNRGQYGYTF
-	TRBV28	TRBJ1-2	-	TGTGCCAGCAGGTCACTAACTCGCAGGGTGAGTGGCTACACCTTC	CASRSLTRRVSGYTF
-	TRBV7-9	TRBJ2-1	TRBD2	TGTGCCAGCAGCCGTGAGGGGCTAGCGGGCAATGAGCAGTTCTTC	CASSREGLAGNEQFF
-	TRBV4-3	TRBJ2-2	TRBD1	TGCGCCAGCAGCCAGGAACCGACCGGGACAGGGAACACCGGGGAGCTGTTTTTT	CASSQEPTGTGNTGELFF
-	TRBV28	TRBJ1-2	-	TGTGCCAGCCGGTCGCGCTACTATGGCTACACCTTC	CASRSRYYGYTF
-	TRBV29-1	TRBJ2-1	-	TGCAGCGTTGAACCTTACAATGAGCAGTTCTTC	CSVEPYNEQFF
-	TRBV6-6	TRBJ2-2	-	TGTGCCTCTTACAGGGACGCGAACACCGGGGAGCTGTTTTTT	CASYRDANTGELFF
-	TRBV7-9	TRBJ1-5	-	TGTTCCAGCATAGATAGCAATCAGCCCCAGCATTTT	CSSIDSNQPQHF
-	TRBV11-3	TRBJ2-1	TRBD2	TGTGCCAGCAGCTCCGGGTTGATAAAGCGGGAGGATCAGTTCTTC	CASSSGLIKREDQFF
-	TRBV19	TRBJ2-3	TRBD2	TGTGCCAGTAGTATAGAGGCTAGCGGGAGGTACATTAGCACAGATACGCAGTATTTT	CASSIEASGRYISTDTQYF
-	TRBV2	TRBJ1-3	-	TGTGCCAGCAGTGTTAGTCAGGGGCAAGGAAACACCATATATTTT	CASSVSQGQGNTIYF
once	TRBV18	TRBJ2-6	-	TGTGCCAGCTCACTTCACAGCCCCTGGGCCTCTGGGGCCAACGTCCTGACTTTC	CASSLHSPWASGANVLTF